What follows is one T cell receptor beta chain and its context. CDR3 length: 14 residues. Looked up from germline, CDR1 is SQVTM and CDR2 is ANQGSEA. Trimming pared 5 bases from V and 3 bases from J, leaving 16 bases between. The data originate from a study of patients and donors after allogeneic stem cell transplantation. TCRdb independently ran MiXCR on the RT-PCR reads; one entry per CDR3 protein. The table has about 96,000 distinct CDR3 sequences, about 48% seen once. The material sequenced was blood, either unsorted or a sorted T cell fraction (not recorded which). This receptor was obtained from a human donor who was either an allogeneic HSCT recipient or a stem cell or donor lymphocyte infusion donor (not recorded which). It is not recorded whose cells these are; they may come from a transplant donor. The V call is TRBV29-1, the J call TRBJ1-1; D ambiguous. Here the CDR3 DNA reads TGCAGCGTTTGGCCACCGGTCGTGGACACTGAAGCTTTCTTT. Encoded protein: CSVWPPVVDTEAFF.